This TCR beta chain was recorded in a study of blood T cell repertoires in COVID-19. Assay used: immunoSEQ multiplex PCR; TCRdb lists only in-frame clones, some missing. The table includes about 99,000 clones, about 89% detected once. The CDR3 has 11 amino acids. The ends were cut back, 3 bases at V and 10 bases at J, with 6 bases in the middle. This sequence was found in a human donor in a cohort sampled during active COVID-19. V is TRBV23-1 and J is TRBJ2-2; D uncertain. TRBV23-1 is identified as an open reading frame with a role that is uncertain. The sample consisted of peripheral blood. CDR3 sequence (DNA): TGCGCCAGCAGTCACCGCGAGGAGCTGTTTTTT. It translates to CASSHREELFF.